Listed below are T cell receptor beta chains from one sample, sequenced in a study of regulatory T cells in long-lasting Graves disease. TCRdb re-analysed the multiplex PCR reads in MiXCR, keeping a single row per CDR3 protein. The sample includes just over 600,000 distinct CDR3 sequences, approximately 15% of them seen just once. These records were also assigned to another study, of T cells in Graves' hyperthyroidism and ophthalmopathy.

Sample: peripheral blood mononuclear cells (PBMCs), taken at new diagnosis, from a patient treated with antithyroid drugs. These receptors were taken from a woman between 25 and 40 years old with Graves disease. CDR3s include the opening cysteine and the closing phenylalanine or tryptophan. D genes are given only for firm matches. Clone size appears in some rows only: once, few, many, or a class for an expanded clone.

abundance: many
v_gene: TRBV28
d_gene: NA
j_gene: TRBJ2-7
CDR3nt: TGTGCCAGCAGCGCTACATGGGGCGGTACACCGGGACAGTACTTC
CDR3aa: CASSATWGGTPGQYF

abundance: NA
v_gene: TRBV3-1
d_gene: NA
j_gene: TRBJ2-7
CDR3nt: TGTGCCAGCAGCCAAGGGGGAGAAACAGTCGAGCAGTACTTC
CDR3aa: CASSQGGETVEQYF

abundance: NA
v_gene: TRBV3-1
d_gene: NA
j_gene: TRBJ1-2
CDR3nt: TGTGCCAGCAGCCCGACGCCAGACAGCCTGGTCTATGGCTACACCTTC
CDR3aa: CASSPTPDSLVYGYTF

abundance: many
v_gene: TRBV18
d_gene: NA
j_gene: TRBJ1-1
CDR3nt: TGTGCCAGCTCATCAGAGGGTACTGAAGCTTTCTTT
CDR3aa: CASSSEGTEAFF

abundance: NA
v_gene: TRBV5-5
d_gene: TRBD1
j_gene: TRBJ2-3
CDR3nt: TGTGCCAGCAGTTCCCCGGGACAGGGGGGTACAGATACGCAGTATTTT
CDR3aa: CASSSPGQGGTDTQYF

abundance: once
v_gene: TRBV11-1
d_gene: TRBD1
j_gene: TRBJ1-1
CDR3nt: TGTGCCAGCAGCTTGGGACAGGGGTATCCGATGAACACTGAAGCTTTCTTT
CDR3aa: CASSLGQGYPMNTEAFF

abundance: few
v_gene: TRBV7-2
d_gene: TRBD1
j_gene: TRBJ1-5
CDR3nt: TGTGCCAGCAGCTTAGGATCAGGGGGCTTCAATCAGCCCCAGCATTTT
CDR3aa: CASSLGSGGFNQPQHF

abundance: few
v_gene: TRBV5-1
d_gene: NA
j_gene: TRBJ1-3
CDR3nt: TGCGCCAGCAGCTCGAAGGGACCGGCCTCTGGAAACACCATATATTTT
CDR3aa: CASSSKGPASGNTIYF

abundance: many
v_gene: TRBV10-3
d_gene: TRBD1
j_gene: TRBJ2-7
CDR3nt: TGTGCCATCAGGGGGACAGGCTTCACCTACGAGCAGTACTTC
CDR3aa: CAIRGTGFTYEQYF

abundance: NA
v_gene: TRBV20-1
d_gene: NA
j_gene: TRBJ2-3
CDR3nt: TGCAGTGCTAGGGGGTTGCGGTTAAGCACAGATACGCAGTATTTT
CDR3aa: CSARGLRLSTDTQYF

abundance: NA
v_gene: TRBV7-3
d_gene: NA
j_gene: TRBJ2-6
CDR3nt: TGTGCCAGCAGCCGAACAGGGTCTGGGGCCAACGTCCTGACTTTC
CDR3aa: CASSRTGSGANVLTF

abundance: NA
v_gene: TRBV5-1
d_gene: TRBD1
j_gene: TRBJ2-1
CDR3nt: TGCGCCAGCAGCCGGGACAGGGGCCGAGATGAGCAGTTCTTC
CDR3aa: CASSRDRGRDEQFF

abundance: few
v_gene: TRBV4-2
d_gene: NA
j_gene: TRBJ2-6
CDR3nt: TGTGCCAGCAGCCAGAATTCGAACTCTGGGGCCAACGTCCTGACTTTC
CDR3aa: CASSQNSNSGANVLTF

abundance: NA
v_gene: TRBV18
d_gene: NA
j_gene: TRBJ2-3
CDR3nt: TGTGCCAGCTCACCTTCGCACGGCGCAGATACGCAGTATTTT
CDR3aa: CASSPSHGADTQYF

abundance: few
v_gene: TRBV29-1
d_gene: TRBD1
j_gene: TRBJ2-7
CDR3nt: TGCAGCCCTCACAGGGGTTTGTGTTACGAGCAGTACTTC
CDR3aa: CSPHRGLCYEQYF

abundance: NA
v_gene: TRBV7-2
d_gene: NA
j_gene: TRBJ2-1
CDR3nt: TGTGCCAGCAGCTTGCCTAGCAGGAGGATGGGACATGAGCAGTTCTTC
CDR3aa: CASSLPSRRMGHEQFF

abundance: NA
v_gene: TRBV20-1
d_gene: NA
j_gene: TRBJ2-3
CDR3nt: TGCAGTGCCGAACTAGATACGCAGTATTTT
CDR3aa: CSAELDTQYF

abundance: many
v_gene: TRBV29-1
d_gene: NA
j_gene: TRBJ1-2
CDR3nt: TGCAGCGTTGAGGGCAGGGCGATGGGCAGAGGCTACACCTTC
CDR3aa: CSVEGRAMGRGYTF

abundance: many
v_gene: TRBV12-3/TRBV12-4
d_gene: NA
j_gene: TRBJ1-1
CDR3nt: TGTGCCAGCAGTTTCCAAACAGGCGTCAGCGAAGCTTTCTTT
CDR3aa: CASSFQTGVSEAFF

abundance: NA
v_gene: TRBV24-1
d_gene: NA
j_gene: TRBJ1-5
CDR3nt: TGTGCCACCAGTGACGGCGGAGCGAGCAATCAGCCCCAGCATTTT
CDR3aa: CATSDGGASNQPQHF

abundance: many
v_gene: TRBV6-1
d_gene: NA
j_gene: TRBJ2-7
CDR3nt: TGTGCCAGCACCCCAGGGTGGAGGTCTGGCGAGCAGTACTTC
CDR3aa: CASTPGWRSGEQYF

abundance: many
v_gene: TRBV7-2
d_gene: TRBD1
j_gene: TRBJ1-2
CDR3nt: TGTGCCAGCAGCGCACAGGGGGCGACTAACTATGGCTACACCTTC
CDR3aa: CASSAQGATNYGYTF

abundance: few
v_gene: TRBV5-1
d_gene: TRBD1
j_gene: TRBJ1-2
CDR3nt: TGCGCCAGCAGCAACGACAGGGTTGGCTACACCTTC
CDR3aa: CASSNDRVGYTF

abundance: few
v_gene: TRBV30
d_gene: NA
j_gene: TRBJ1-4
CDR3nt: TGTGCCTGGAGTTCTCAAGGTAGCGGAATGAATGAAAAACTGTTTTTT
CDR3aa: CAWSSQGSGMNEKLFF

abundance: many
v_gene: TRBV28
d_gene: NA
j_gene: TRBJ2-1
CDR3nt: TGTGCCAGCAGTTTTCTCGGCGTGAGGGGCGACAATGAGCAGTTCTTC
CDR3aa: CASSFLGVRGDNEQFF

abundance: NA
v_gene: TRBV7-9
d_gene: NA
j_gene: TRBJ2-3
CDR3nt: TGTGCCAGCAGCTCCGGGATGACCGACACAGATACGCAGTATTTT
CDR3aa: CASSSGMTDTDTQYF

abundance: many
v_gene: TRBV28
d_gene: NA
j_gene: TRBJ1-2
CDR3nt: TGTGCCAGCAGTCACTATGGCTACACCTTC
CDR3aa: CASSHYGYTF

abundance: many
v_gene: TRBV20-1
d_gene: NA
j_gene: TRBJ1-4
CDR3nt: TGCAGTGCTAGAGAAGGGCAGTTCAATGAAAAACTGTTTTTT
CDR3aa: CSAREGQFNEKLFF

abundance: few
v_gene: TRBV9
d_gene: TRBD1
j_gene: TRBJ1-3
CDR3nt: TGTGCCAGCAGCGTAGATGTGCGGGGGGGACAGGGGTCTGGAAACACCATATATTTT
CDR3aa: CASSVDVRGGQGSGNTIYF

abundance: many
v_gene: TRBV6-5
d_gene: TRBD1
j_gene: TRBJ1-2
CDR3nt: TGTGCCAGCAGTTACAACCGGGGACAGAGAACTAACTATGGCTACACCTTC
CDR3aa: CASSYNRGQRTNYGYTF

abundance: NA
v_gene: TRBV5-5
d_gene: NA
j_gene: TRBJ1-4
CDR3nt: TGTGCCAGCAGCTTGCTTAACAGTCCCTATGAAAAACTGTTTTTT
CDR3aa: CASSLLNSPYEKLFF

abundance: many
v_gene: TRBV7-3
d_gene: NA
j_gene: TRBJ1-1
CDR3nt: TGTGCCAGCAGCTTAAATGGCGGGGGAGCGAACACTGAAGCTTTCTTT
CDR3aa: CASSLNGGGANTEAFF

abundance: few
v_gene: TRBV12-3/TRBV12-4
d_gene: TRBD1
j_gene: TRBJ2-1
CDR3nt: TGTGCCAGCAGTGGACAGGGGGCCAATGAGCAGTTCTTC
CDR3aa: CASSGQGANEQFF

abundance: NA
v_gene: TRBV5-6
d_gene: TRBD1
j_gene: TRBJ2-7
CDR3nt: TGTGCCAGCAGCTTGGCGGGACAGACCTACGAGCAGTACTTC
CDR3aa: CASSLAGQTYEQYF

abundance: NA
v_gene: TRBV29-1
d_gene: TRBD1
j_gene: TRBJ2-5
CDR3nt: TGCAGCGTCAAGACAGGGGGAGAGACCCAGTACTTC
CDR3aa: CSVKTGGETQYF

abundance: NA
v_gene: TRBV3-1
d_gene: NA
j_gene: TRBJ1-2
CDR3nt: TGTGCCAGCAGCCAAGCGACCGACAGGTACTATGGCTACACCTTC
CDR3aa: CASSQATDRYYGYTF

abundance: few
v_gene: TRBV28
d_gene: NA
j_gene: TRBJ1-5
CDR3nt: TGTGCCAGCAGGCGTACAGGGAGATCAGCAAAAAATCAGCCCCAGCATTTT
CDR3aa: CASRRTGRSAKNQPQHF

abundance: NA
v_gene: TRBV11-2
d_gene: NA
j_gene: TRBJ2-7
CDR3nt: TGTGCCAGCAGCTTAGTTGTGGGTGGGTACGAGCAGTACTTC
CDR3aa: CASSLVVGGYEQYF

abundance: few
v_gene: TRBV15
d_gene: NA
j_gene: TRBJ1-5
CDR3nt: TGTGCCACCAGCAGGATCGGCAGCAATCAGCCCCAGCATTTT
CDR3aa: CATSRIGSNQPQHF

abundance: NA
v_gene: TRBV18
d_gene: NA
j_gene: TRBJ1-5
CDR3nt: TGTGCCAGCTCACGCGACCGGGACCAGGGGATGCCCCAGCATTTT
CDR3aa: CASSRDRDQGMPQHF

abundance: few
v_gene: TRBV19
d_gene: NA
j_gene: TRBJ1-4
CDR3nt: TGTGCCAGTAGGGACCGAACCGGGGGGAATGAGGCACTGTTTTTT
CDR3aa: CASRDRTGGNEALFF

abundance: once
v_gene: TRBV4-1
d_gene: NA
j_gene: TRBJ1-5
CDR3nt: TGCGCCAGCAGCCCTGGGCCAGATCAGCCCCAGCATTTT
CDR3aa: CASSPGPDQPQHF

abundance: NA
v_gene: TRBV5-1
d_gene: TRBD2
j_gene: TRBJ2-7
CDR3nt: TGCGCCAGCAGCTTGCTTCGAACTAGCGGGGTATCCTACGAGCAGTACTTC
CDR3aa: CASSLLRTSGVSYEQYF

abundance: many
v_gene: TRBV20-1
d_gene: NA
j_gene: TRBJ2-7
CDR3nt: TGCAGTGCGCTAGCGGACAGGAACGAGCAGTACTTC
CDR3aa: CSALADRNEQYF

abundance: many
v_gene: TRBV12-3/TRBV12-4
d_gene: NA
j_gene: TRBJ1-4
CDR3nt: TGTGCCAGCAGTTTCCCTCCAACTAATGAAAAACTGTTTTTT
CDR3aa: CASSFPPTNEKLFF

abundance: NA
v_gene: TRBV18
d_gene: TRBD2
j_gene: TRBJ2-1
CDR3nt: TGTGCCAGCTCACCAATAGCGGGAGGCCAAAACAATGAGCAGTTCTTC
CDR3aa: CASSPIAGGQNNEQFF

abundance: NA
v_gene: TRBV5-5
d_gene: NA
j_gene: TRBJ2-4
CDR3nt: TGTGCCAGCAGCGCGCCCCAAGCCAAAAACATTCAGTACTTC
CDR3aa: CASSAPQAKNIQYF

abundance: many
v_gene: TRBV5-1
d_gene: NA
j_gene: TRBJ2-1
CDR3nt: TGCGCCAGCAGCTTGGGCGCGGGGCTAAACAATGAGCAGTTCTTC
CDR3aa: CASSLGAGLNNEQFF

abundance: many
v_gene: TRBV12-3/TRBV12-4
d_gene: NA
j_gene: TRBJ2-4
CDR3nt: TGTGCCAGCAGTTTAGCGCCCTATACAGGGTGGGAAAACATTCAGTACTTC
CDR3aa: CASSLAPYTGWENIQYF

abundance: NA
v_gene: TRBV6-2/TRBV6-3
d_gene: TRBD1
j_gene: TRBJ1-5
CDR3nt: TGTGCCAGCAGTTACTATTCCGGGACAGGGGGGAATCAGCCCCAGCATTTT
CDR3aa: CASSYYSGTGGNQPQHF

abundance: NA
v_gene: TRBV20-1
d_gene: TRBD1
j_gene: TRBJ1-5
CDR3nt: TGCAGTGCTAGGGGACAGGGGGCGGCCAATCAGCCCCAGCATTTT
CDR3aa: CSARGQGAANQPQHF

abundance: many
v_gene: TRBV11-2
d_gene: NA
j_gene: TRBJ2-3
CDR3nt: TGTGCCAGCAGCACTCTCAAGACTCGGGATACGCAGTATTTT
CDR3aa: CASSTLKTRDTQYF

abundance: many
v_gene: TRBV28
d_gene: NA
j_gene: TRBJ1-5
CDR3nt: TGTGCCAGCAGTTTCCCCACCACCCAACAGCATTTT
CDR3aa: CASSFPTTQQHF

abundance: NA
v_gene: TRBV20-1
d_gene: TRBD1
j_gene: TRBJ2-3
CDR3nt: TGCAGTGCTAGAAAGTGGGACAGGGCTACCAGTACGCAGTATTTT
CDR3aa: CSARKWDRATSTQYF

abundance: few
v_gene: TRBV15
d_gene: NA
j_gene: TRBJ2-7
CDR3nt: TGTGCCACCAGCTACAATTCCTACGAGCAGTACTTC
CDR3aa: CATSYNSYEQYF